The 8 T cell receptor beta chains listed next were all sequenced from one sample in a study of shared clonotypes between healthy human individuals. Profiled with immunoSEQ multiplex PCR; TCRdb holds only in-frame clones, not every one. The sample lists about 1.1 million clones, 75% to 85% occurring once. Sequenced material: memory CD4+ T cells from PBMCs. Regarding subset: CD45RA-negative fraction. The receptors shown here come from a man aged 18 to 30 in good health. Some clones in this sample may be carry-over from other donors' samples.

The chain employs TRBV5-8 and TRBJ2-7; 8 positions agree with TRBD2. Germline V gene lookup returns CDR1 SGHTS and CDR2 YDEGEE. The CDR3 has 16 amino acids. The trim removed 4 bases at V and 2 bases at J, leaving 11 bases unmatched. The CDR3 protein is CASSPNSGIQPYEQYF. The CDR3 coding sequence is TGTGCCAGCAGCCCTAATAGCGGGATTCAGCCCTACGAGCAGTACTTC. The full variable domain, with the rest looked up from reference TRBV5-8 and TRBJ2-7, is EAGVTQSPTHLIKTRGQQATLRCSPISGHTSVYWYQQALGLGLQFLLWYDEGEERNRGNFPPRFSGRQFPNYSSELNVNALELEDSALYLCASSPNSGIQPYEQYFGPGTRLTVT.

This chain links TRBV30 with TRBJ2-3, with a weak D call TRBD1 (5 bases). Germline CDR1 and CDR2: GTSNPN and SVGIG (reference sequence). Trimming left V 0 bases short and J 2 bases short, with 9 bases between. The CDR3 runs to 14 residues. The CDR3: CAWSVDTNTDTQYF. CDR3 coding DNA: TGTGCCTGGAGTGTGGACACCAACACAGATACGCAGTATTTT.

The chain joins TRBV7-9 to TRBJ2-4; 11 bases are shared with TRBD1. This CDR3 contains 19 residues. The germline V gene has CDR1 SEHNR and CDR2 FQNEAQ (reference sequence). After removal of 5 bases from V and 3 bases from J, the junction contained 15 bases not matched to a gene. This CDR3 is CASSQGQGGFLIDKNIQYF. The CDR3 bases are TGTGCCAGCAGCCAGGGACAGGGGGGATTTTTGATCGACAAAAACATTCAGTACTTC.

The chain has TRBV11-2 and TRBJ2-3, with 13 positions matching TRBD2. This CDR3 contains 20 residues. The trim removed 0 bases at V and 2 bases at J, leaving 11 bases unmatched. CDR1 and CDR2 from the germline V gene are SGHAT and FQNNGV. DNA for the CDR3: TGTGCCAGCAGCTTAGAATATCTGGGACTAGCGGGAAGGGTCACAGATACGCAGTATTTT. It specifies CASSLEYLGLAGRVTDTQYF.

This clone was seen a few times. The chain is built from TRBV14 and TRBJ1-1; D is undetermined. Trimming shortened V by 0 bases and J by 9 bases, and 14 bases separated the two germline ends. The germline V gene encodes CDR1 SGHDN and CDR2 FVKESK. This CDR3 region has 14 residues. The chain's CDR3 is CASSQEPGGLQAFF. For the CDR3, the DNA is TGTGCCAGCAGCCAAGAACCAGGTGGACTACAAGCTTTCTTT.

J is TRBJ2-5 and V is TRBV7-3, with D maybe TRBD2 (5 bases). V lost 5 bases and J 2 bases, leaving 15 bases between the germline ends. The CDR3 is 15 residues long. Germline V gene data show CDR1 as SGHTA and CDR2 as FQGTGA. The CDR3 here is CASSPRGLKQETQYF. In nucleotides, the CDR3 is TGTGCCAGCAGCCCACGCGGGCTTAAACAAGAGACCCAGTACTTC.

The genes are TRBV6-5 and TRBJ2-7; D is unresolved. The CDR3 runs to 13 residues. Trimming left V 2 bases short and J 0 bases short, with 5 bases between. Germline V CDR1 and CDR2: MNHEY, SVGAGI. Here the CDR3 reads CASSYRLSYEQYF. The DNA of the CDR3 is TGTGCCAGCAGTTACCGCCTCTCCTACGAGCAGTACTTC.

This chain joins TRBV7-8 and TRBJ2-7; maybe TRBD2 (7 bases). Germline V gene lookup returns CDR1 SGHVS and CDR2 FQNEAQ. Trimming removed 5 bases at V and 3 bases at J, with 14 bases between. CDR3 size: 14 residues. CDR3 DNA: TGTGCCAGCAGCCCGGGGGCTAGCGGCTACGAGCAGTACTTC. It yields the protein CASSPGASGYEQYF.